This T cell receptor beta chain was profiled in a study of blood T cell repertoires in COVID-19 (TCRdb year 2020). Broadly, across the study: Samples from collaborators originated in the United States, Italy and Spain and spanned both the acute and convalescent phases of COVID-19. The prospective study material was composed of cDNA or gDNA derived from T cells, B-cell-depleted T cells, or PBMCs. The dataset comprised deeply sampled blood TCRbeta repertoires from subjects exposed to, actively infected with, or recovered from COVID-19. The repertoires were released in a freely available public database intended as a resource for research on the immune response to SARS-CoV-2. Samples came from the ongoing ImmuneRACE study (first 160 participants) plus 1,254 subjects from 6 global collaborators. The sample metadata nearly always contained a de-identified subject ID, COVID-19 status, age in years and sex. Where available, HLA class I and class II types were taken from metadata supplied by the sample provider and were not determined by assay-based typing. What the study reported, not specific to this receptor: How much clinical and demographic metadata was included differed by source and by participant, and the metadata was provided uncurated.

TCRbeta CDR3 regions were amplified from genomic DNA by means of the immunoSEQ Assay, a bias-controlled multiplex PCR. Per the original workflow: Nucleated cell counts per sample were estimated from amplification of reference gene primers within the assay. To quantify the absolute abundance of each unique TCRbeta CDR3 rearrangement, sequence reads were collapsed and filtered. For each sample, productive Simpson clonality was calculated as the square root of Simpson's diversity index over productive rearrangements. TCRdb carries this immuneACCESS record with in-frame sequences only. Its versions omit some clonotypes, under half of them owing to an unresolved V gene in the studies checked, with the rest unexplained. V and J calls and clone size are given by that table; D and trimming were obtained from the DNA. For this sample there are 98,000 or so clones; over 80% appear just once. The ten top clones hold just over 4% of the sample.

On this clone: This receptor's antigen is unknown. Base qualities were left out, and no much larger clone turns up one base away.

The collaborating institutions used their own protocols to collect whole blood in K2EDTA tubes. Collaborator samples were shipped for TCRbeta analysis as frozen whole blood, isolated PBMCs, or DNA extracted from either sample type. V has 4 bases trimmed and J has 6 bases trimmed; junction bases matching no gene number 6. CDR1 and CDR2 are drawn from the germline V gene: KGHDR, SFDVKD. From the cysteine up to the phenylalanine, the CDR3 has a length of 15 residues. Just CDR3 DNA is preserved here, 45 bases in frame from base 1. Sequenced sample: peripheral blood. This TCR was sampled from a woman aged 70 to 79 with acute or convalescent COVID-19. The receptor chain draws on TRBV24-1 and TRBJ2-3, with TRBD2 identical over 10 junction bases. The bases are TGTGCCACCAGTGAAACTAGCGGGGTCCAGGATACGCAGTATTTT. Translated, this gives CATSETSGVQDTQYF.